This paragraph covers one TCR beta chain sequence. Its antigen is not identified. The junction shows a germline mismatch at one end, possibly a read error. These data come from a study of T cell repertoires in cytomegalovirus infection. The overall study: HLA-B-restricted CMV epitopes that are well studied, plus recently identified HLA-C-restricted ones, were used by the study. Both CMV infection and a matching HLA type were indicated by public TCR beta signatures.

The CDR3 is 15 residues long. Germline lookup yields CDR1 MNHEY and CDR2 SVGAGI. Each CDR3 protein gets one entry after TCRdb re-called the reads with MiXCR. Here the sample spans a few hundred thousand distinct CDR3 sequences, around two fifths being singletons. Study observations and caveats: Clonotype analysis showed dominance of the ex vivo response by HLA-C-restricted CMV-specific TCR beta clonotypes.

The chain combines TRBV6-5 with TRBJ2-1, with D maybe TRBD2 (6 bases). The sequencing used cultured PBMCs, collected from culture after CMV antigen stimulation. The TCR originated in a human donor in good health (CMV status not recorded). Some clones in this sample may be carry-over from other donors' samples. CDR3 bases: TGTGCCAGCTGTTACTCCCCGGGGGTTTACAATGAGCAGTTCTTC. Translated, it gives CASCYSPGVYNEQFF.